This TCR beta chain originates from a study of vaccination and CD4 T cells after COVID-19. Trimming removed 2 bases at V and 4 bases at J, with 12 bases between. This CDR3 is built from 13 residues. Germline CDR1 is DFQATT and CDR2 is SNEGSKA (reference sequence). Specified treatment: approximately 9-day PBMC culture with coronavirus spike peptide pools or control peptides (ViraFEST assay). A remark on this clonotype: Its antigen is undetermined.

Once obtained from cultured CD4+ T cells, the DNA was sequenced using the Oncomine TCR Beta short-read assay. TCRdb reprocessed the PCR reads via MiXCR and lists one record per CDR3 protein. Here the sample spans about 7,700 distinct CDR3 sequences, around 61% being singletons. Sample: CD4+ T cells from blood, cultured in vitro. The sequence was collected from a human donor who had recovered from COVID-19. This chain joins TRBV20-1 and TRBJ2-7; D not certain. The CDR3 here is CSARKLNVYEQYF. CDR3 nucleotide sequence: TGCAGTGCTAGAAAACTGAATGTGTACGAGCAGTACTTC.